These T cell receptor beta chains were read from a single sample in a study of blood T cell repertoires in COVID-19. Clones were read by immunoSEQ multiplex PCR, and TCRdb kept only the in-frame ones, dropping some. The repertoire holds about 120,000 clones, 65% to 85% seen once, with around 1.9% in the top ten. The sequenced sample consisted of peripheral blood. These receptors originate from a man aged 65-85 years with acute or convalescent COVID-19. Both conserved end residues are trimmed from each CDR3. Not all rows give a size; the values are once, few, many and, for expanded clones, a class.

J gene | V gene | CDR3 length | clone size | CDR3 protein
TRBJ2-7 | TRBV4-1 | 12 | - | ASSRSDSQVEQY
TRBJ1-6 | TRBV15 | 16 | - | ATSRGNRGITYNSPLH
TRBJ2-3 | TRBV9 | 13 | - | ASSVGGSPTDTQY
TRBJ2-3 | TRBV4-2 | 14 | - | ASSQDPSTGTDTQY
TRBJ1-1 | TRBV10-3 | 11 | - | AITRQENTEAF
TRBJ2-5 | TRBV2 | 11 | once | ASGRLAQETQY
TRBJ2-3 | TRBV7-2 | 15 | - | ASAWPRVGPSTDTQY
TRBJ1-6 | TRBV5-4 | 14 | - | ASSTPGQGPNSPLH
TRBJ2-7 | TRBV3-1/TRBV3-2 | 12 | few | ASSSSTASYEQY
TRBJ1-2 | TRBV20-1 | 12 | - | SASDRSTNYGYT
TRBJ2-7 | TRBV10-3 | 14 | - | AISESRGPSSYEQY
TRBJ2-7 | TRBV7-8 | 15 | - | ASSSAPDGGGNYEQY
TRBJ1-2 | TRBV5-1 | 13 | - | ASSLTAGGGYGYT
TRBJ1-1 | TRBV12-3/TRBV12-4 | 11 | - | ASSYRGRAEAF
TRBJ1-1 | TRBV2 | 12 | - | ASLRNTGDTEAF
TRBJ1-5 | TRBV5-1 | 13 | - | ASSLSGISNQPQH
TRBJ2-7 | TRBV27 | 11 | few | ASSLTGMGEQY
TRBJ1-2 | TRBV5-1 | 14 | - | ASSLRTGPDQNGYT
TRBJ2-2 | TRBV10-2 | 12 | - | ASRAGLAVRELF
TRBJ2-7 | TRBV7-6 | 12 | - | ASSLGREPSEQY
TRBJ2-1 | TRBV3-1/TRBV3-2 | 12 | - | ASSQTGTVNEQF
TRBJ2-4 | TRBV7-2 | 14 | - | ASSSPEFLAKSIQY
TRBJ1-3 | TRBV28 | 14 | - | ASSLFPGSSGNTIY
TRBJ1-4 | TRBV3-1/TRBV3-2 | 13 | - | ASSQEEGRGEKLF
TRBJ2-7 | TRBV2 | 12 | - | ASIVGQGLGEQY
TRBJ2-3 | TRBV7-2 | 14 | - | ASSRRLAGPTDTQY
TRBJ1-6 | TRBV28 | 12 | - | ASSDTAYNSPLH
TRBJ2-7 | TRBV9 | 13 | - | ASSVGGRAPYEQY
TRBJ1-2 | TRBV4-2 | 13 | - | ASSQDRGGQYGYT